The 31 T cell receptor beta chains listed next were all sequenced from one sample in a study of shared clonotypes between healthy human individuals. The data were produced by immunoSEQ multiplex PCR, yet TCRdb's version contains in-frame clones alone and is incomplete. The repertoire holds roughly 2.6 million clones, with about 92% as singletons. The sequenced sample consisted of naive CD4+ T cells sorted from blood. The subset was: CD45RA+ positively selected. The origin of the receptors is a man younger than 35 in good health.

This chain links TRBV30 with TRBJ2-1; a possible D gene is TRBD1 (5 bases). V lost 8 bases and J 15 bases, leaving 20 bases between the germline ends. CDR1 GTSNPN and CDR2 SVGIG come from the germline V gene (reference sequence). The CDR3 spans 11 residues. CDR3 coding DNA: TGTGCCGGGTGTTGGGGCGAGCTGTCGTTCTTC. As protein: CAGCWGELSFF.

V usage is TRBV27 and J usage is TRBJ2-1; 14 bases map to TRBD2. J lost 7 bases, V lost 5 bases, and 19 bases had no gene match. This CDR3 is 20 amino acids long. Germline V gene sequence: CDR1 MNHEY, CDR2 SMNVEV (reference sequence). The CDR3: CASSTRGGISTSGRVNEQFF. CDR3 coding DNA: TGTGCCAGCAGTACTCGGGGAGGGATCTCGACTAGCGGGAGGGTGAATGAGCAGTTCTTC.

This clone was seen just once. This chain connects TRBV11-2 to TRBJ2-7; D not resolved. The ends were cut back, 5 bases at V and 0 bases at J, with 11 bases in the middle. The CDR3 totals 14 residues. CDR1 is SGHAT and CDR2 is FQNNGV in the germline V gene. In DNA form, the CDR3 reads TGTGCCAGCAGCCCCATAAAAGGCTCCTACGAGCAGTACTTC. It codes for CASSPIKGSYEQYF.

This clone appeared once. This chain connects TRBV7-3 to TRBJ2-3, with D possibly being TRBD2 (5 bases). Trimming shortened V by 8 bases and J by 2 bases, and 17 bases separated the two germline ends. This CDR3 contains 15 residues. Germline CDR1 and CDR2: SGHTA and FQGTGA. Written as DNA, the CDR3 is TGTGCCAGCGGCGTCACCGGGGAGCCCACAGATACGCAGTATTTT. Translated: CASGVTGEPTDTQYF.

The CDR3 DNA sequence: TGTGCCAGCAGTGAAGCGAAGGCGGGGGGCCATGAGCAGTTCTTC. Translating gives CASSEAKAGGHEQFF. The chain couples TRBV6-1 to TRBJ2-1; 8 bases match TRBD2. The J segment lost 8 bases and the V segment lost 0 bases, leaving 6 bases of the junction unmatched. CDR3 length equals 15 residues. Germline values: CDR1 MNHNS, CDR2 SASEGT.

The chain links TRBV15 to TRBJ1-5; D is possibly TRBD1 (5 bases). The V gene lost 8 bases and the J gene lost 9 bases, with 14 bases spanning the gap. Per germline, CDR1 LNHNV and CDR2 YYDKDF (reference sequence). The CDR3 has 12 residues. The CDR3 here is CATSYRSRPQHF. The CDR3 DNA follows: TGTGCCACCTCTTACAGGTCCCGGCCCCAGCATTTT.

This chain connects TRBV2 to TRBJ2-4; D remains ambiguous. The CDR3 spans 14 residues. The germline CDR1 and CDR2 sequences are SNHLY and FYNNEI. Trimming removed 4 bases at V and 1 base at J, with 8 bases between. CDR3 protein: CASSAAEAKNIQYF. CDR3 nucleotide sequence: TGTGCCAGCAGTGCCGCGGAGGCCAAAAACATTCAGTACTTC.

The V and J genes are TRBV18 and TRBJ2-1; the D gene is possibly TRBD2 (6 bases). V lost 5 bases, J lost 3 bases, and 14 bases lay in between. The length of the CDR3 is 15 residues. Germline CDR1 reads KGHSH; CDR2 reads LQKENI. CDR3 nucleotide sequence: TGTGCCAGCTCAGCCGGACTATCCTACTACAATGAGCAGTTCTTC. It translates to CASSAGLSYYNEQFF. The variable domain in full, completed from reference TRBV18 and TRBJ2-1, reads NAGVMQNPRHLVRRRGQEARLRCSPMKGHSHVYWYRQLPEEGLKFMVYLQKENIIDESGMPKERFSAEFPKEGPSILRIQQVVRGDSAAYFCASSAGLSYYNEQFFGPGTRLTVL.

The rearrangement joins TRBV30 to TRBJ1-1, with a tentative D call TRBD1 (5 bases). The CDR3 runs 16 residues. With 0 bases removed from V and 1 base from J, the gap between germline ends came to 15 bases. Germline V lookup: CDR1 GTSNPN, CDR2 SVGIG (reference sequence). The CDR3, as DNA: TGTGCCTGGAGTGTAGGTTTTGGACAACCGAACACTGAAGCTTTCTTT. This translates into CAWSVGFGQPNTEAFF.

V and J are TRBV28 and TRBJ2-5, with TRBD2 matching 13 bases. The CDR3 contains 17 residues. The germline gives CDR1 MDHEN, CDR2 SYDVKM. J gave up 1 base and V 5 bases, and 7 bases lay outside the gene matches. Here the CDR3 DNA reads TGTGCCAGCAGTCCGCCCGGACTAGCGGGAGCCCAAGAGACCCAGTACTTC. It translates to CASSPPGLAGAQETQYF.

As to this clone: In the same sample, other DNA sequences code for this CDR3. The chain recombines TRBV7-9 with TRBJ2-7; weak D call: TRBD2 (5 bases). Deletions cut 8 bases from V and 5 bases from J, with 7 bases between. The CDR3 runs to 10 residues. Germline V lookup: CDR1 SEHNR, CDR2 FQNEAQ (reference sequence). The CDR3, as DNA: TGTGCCAGCGCGGGCGACGAGCAGTACTTC. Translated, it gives CASAGDEQYF.

CDR3 nucleotide sequence: TGTGCCAGCAGTCAAAACGCGGGACTAGCGGGAGGGAGCTACGAGCAGTACTTC. Translated, it gives CASSQNAGLAGGSYEQYF. The chain has TRBV11-2 and TRBJ2-7; 16 bases are a match to TRBD2. The CDR3 covers 18 residues. V was clipped by 6 bases and J by 3 bases; unmatched bases: 11. Germline V lookup: CDR1 SGHAT, CDR2 FQNNGV.

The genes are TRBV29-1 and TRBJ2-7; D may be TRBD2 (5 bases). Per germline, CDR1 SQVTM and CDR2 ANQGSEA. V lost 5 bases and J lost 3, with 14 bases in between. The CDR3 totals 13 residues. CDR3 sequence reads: CSVSEGRSYEQYF. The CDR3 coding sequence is TGCAGCGTTTCAGAGGGCCGGAGCTACGAGCAGTACTTC.

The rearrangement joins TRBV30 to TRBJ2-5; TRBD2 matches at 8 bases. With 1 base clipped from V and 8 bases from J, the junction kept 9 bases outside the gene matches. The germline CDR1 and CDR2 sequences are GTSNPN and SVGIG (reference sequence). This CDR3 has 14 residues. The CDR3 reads CAWSDHLGGGTQYF. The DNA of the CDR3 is TGTGCCTGGAGTGACCACCTCGGGGGGGGTACCCAGTACTTC.

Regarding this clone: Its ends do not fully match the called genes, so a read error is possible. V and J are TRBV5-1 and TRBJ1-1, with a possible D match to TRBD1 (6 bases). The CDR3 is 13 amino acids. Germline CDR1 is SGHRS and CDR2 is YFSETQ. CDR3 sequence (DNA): TGCGCCAGCAGGTTGGACAGCTACACTGAAGCTTTCTTT. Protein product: CASRLDSYTEAFF.

As DNA, the CDR3 is TGTGCCAGCAGCTCCCGGGGGGGGACCTACGAGCAGTACTTC. It yields the protein CASSSRGGTYEQYF. The chain has TRBV7-2 and TRBJ2-7; 8 nucleotides match TRBD2. V shed 4 bases, J shed 2 bases, and the junction held 4 bases outside the gene matches. The CDR3 has 14 amino acids. Germline CDR1 and CDR2: SGHTA and FQGNSA. The full variable domain, in which reference TRBV7-2 and TRBJ2-7 provide the parts outside the CDR3, is GAGVSQSPSNKVTEKGKDVELRCDPISGHTALYWYRQSLGQGLEFLIYFQGNSAPDKSGLPSDRFSAERTGGSVSTLTIQRTQQEDSAVYLCASSSRGGTYEQYFGPGTRLTVT.

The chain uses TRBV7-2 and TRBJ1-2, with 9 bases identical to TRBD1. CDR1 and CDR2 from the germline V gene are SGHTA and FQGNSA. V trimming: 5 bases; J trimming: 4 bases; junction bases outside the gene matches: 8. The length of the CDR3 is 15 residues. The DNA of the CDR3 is TGTGCCAGCAGCCTCCGGGACAGGGCCTCCTATGGCTACACCTTC. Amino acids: CASSLRDRASYGYTF.

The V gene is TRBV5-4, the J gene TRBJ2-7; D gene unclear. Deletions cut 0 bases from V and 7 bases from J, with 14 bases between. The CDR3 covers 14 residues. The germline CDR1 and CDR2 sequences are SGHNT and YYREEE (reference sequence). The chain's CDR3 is CASSLEAGPTEQYF. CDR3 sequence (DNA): TGTGCCAGCAGCTTGGAGGCCGGTCCTACGGAGCAGTACTTC.

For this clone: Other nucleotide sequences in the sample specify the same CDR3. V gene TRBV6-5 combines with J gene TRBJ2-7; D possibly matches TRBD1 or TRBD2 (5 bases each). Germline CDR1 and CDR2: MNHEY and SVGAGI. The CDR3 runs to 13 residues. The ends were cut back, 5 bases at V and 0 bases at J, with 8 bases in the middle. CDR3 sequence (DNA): TGTGCCAGCAGTAAGGGGAGCTCCTACGAGCAGTACTTC. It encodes CASSKGSSYEQYF.

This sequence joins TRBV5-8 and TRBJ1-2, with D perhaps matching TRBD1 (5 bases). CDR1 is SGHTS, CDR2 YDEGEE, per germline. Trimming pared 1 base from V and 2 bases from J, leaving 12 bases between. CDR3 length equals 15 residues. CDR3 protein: CASSLNQGGNYGYTF. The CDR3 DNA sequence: TGTGCCAGCAGCTTGAATCAGGGCGGCAACTATGGCTACACCTTC.

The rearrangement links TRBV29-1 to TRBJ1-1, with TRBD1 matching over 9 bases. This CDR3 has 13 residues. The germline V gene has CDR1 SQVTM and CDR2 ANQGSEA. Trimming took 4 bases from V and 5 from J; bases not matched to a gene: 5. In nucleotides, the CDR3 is TGCAGCGTTGGTTGGGACAGGGTTACTGAAGCTTTCTTT. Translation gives CSVGWDRVTEAFF.

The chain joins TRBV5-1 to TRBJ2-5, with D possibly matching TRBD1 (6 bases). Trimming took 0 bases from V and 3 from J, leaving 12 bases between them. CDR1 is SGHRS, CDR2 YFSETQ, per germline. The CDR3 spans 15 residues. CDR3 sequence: CASSLDTGREETQYF. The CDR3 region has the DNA TGCGCCAGCAGCTTGGATACAGGGAGAGAAGAGACCCAGTACTTC.

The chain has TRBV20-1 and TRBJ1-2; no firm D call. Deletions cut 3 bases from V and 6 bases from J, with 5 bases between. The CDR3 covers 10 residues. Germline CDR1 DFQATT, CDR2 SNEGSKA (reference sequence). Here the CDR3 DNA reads TGCAGTGCTAGTCACGATGGCTACACCTTC. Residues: CSASHDGYTF.

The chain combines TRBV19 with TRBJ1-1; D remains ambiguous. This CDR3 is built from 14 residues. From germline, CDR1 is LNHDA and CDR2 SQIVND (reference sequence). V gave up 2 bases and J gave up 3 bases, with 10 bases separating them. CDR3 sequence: CASSIRTEHTEAFF. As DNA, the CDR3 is TGTGCCAGTAGTATAAGGACGGAGCACACTGAAGCTTTCTTT.

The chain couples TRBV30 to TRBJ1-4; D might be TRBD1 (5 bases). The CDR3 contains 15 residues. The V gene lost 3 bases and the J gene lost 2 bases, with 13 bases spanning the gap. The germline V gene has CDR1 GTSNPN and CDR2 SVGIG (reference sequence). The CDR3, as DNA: TGTGCCTGGAGCCACGCCGGGGCTACTAATGAAAAACTGTTTTTT. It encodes CAWSHAGATNEKLFF.

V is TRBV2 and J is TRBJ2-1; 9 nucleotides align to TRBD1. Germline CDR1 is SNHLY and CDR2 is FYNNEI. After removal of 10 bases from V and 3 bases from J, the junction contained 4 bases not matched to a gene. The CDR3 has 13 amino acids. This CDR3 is CAIDRGVYNEQFF. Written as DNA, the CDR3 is TGTGCCATCGACAGGGGGGTCTACAATGAGCAGTTCTTC.

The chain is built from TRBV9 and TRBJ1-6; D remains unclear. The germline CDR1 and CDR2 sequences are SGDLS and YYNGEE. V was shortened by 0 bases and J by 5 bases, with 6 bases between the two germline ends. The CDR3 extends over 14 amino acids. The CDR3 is CASSVEDDNSPLHF. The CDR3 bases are TGTGCCAGCAGCGTAGAGGATGATAATTCACCCCTCCACTTT.

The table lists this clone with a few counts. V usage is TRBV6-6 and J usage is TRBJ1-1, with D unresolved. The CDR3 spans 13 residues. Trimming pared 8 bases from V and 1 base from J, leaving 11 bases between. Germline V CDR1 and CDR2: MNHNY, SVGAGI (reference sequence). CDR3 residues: CASPDGPNTEAFF. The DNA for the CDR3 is TGTGCCAGCCCGGACGGACCGAACACTGAAGCTTTCTTT.

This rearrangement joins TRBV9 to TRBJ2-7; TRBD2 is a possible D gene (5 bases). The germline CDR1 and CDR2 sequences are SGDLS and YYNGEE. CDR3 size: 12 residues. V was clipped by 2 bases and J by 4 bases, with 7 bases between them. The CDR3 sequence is CASSVTRYEQYF. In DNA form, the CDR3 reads TGTGCCAGCAGCGTCACTAGATACGAGCAGTACTTC.

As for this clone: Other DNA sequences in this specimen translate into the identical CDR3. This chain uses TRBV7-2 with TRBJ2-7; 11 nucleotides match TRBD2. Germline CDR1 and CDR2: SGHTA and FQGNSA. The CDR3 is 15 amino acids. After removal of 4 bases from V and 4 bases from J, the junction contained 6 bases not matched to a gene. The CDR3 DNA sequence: TGTGCCAGCAGCTCAGGACTAGCGGGTCTTTACGAGCAGTACTTC. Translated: CASSSGLAGLYEQYF. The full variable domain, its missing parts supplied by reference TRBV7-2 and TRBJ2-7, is GAGVSQSPSNKVTEKGKDVELRCDPISGHTALYWYRQSLGQGLEFLIYFQGNSAPDKSGLPSDRFSAERTGGSVSTLTIQRTQQEDSAVYLCASSSGLAGLYEQYFGPGTRLTVT.

CDR3 region: CASSLVGDRASYEQYF. CDR3 sequence (DNA): TGTGCCAGCAGCTTGGTTGGGGACAGGGCTTCCTACGAGCAGTACTTC. This rearrangement joins TRBV5-5 to TRBJ2-7; TRBD1 matches 9 bases. This CDR3 contains 16 residues. After removal of 0 bases from V and 1 base from J, the junction contained 5 bases not matched to a gene. CDR1 SGHKS and CDR2 YYEKEE come from the germline V gene (reference sequence).